This is a list of T cell receptor beta chains from one sample in a study of early T cells in non-severe SARS-CoV-2 infection. MiXCR was run by TCRdb on the 5' RACE reads, yielding one entry per CDR3 protein. The table shows fewer than 30,000 distinct CDR3 sequences, with around 5% occurring only once. Sequencing input: whole blood. The receptors were sampled from an adult who was a healthcare worker with PCR-confirmed SARS-CoV-2 infection or an uninfected control (not recorded which). Both conserved end residues are part of each CDR3. A D gene is named only where the DNA matches it firmly. Rows may omit the clone size; those that give it use once, few, many or a size class.

j_call clone_size d_call v_call cdr3_nt cdr3_aa
TRBJ2-3 many . TRBV6-5 TGTGCCAGCAGTTACACCAGCCCCACTAGCACAGATACGCAGTATTTT CASSYTSPTSTDTQYF
TRBJ1-1 many TRBD1 TRBV28 TGTGCCAGCAGGTACCGGGACAGCGCGGTCTTT CASRYRDSAVF
TRBJ1-2 many . TRBV7-9 TGTGCCAGCAGCTGGGAGGGCGGCAGGGGAAATTATGGCTACACCTTC CASSWEGGRGNYGYTF
TRBJ2-3 many TRBD2 TRBV6-1 TGTGCCAGCAGTGGACTAGCGGGAGTCTCTGCAGATACGCAGTATTTT CASSGLAGVSADTQYF
TRBJ2-1 few . TRBV18 TGTGCCAGCTCCATTACCGTCGCAGCCTACAATGAGCAGTTCTTC CASSITVAAYNEQFF
TRBJ2-1 many . TRBV2 TGTGCCAGCAGTGAAGGCAGGACCGAGCAGTTCTTC CASSEGRTEQFF
TRBJ2-7 many . TRBV5-1 TGCGCCAGCAGCTCCGGCTTCTACGAGCAGTACTTC CASSSGFYEQYF
TRBJ2-5 few TRBD2 TRBV27 TGTGCCAGCTCTCCCCCGGGACTAGCGGGGAAGACCCAGTACTTC CASSPPGLAGKTQYF
TRBJ2-6 many . TRBV27 TGTGCCAGCAAACAAGGGGCCGGAGGGGCCAACGTCCTGACTTTC CASKQGAGGANVLTF
TRBJ2-5 many TRBD2 TRBV4-2 TGTGCCAGCAGCCAAGGGGCTAGCGGGAGACAAGAGACCCAGTACTTC CASSQGASGRQETQYF
TRBJ1-2 few . TRBV29-1 TGCAGCGTTGAAGATCGGGGCCAGGGGCTAATGGACTATGGCTACACCTTC CSVEDRGQGLMDYGYTF
TRBJ1-2 . . TRBV7-8 TGTGCCAGCAGCTTATCAGGCAGCCTCTATGGCTACACCTTC CASSLSGSLYGYTF
TRBJ2-5 many TRBD2 TRBV2 TGTGCCAGCAGTCGGGACTATAGCCGCCAAGAGACCCAGTACTTC CASSRDYSRQETQYF
TRBJ1-5 many . TRBV10-3 TGTGCCATCAGTGGGGGGGGAAATAGCAATCAGCCCCAGCATTTT CAISGGGNSNQPQHF
TRBJ2-1 many . TRBV10-3 TGTGCCATCAGTGAGTCGATACTAGATGAGCAGTTCTTC CAISESILDEQFF
TRBJ1-2 many TRBD1 TRBV20-1 TGCAGTGCTAGGAGGGACAGACTGATCGGCTACACCTTC CSARRDRLIGYTF
TRBJ1-1 many . TRBV28 TGTGCCAGCAGTTGGGCGCGGGGGGCTGAAGCTTTCTTT CASSWARGAEAFF
TRBJ1-1 few . TRBV3-1 TGTGCCAGCAGCCCTAGGGACCTAACGGCCACTGAAGCTTTCTTT CASSPRDLTATEAFF
TRBJ2-6 few . TRBV19 TGTGCCTCTGGGGCCAACGTCCTGACTTTC CASGANVLTF
TRBJ1-1 many . TRBV6-1 TGTGCCAGCAGTGAAAACCGGGGGACCACTGAAGCTTTCTTT CASSENRGTTEAFF
TRBJ2-4 medium-sized TRBD2 TRBV19 TGTGCCAGTAGTCCTATGGCTAGCGGGAGCCTAGCCAAAAACATTCAGTACTTC CASSPMASGSLAKNIQYF
TRBJ2-3 . TRBD1 TRBV12-3/TRBV12-4 TGTGCCAGCAGTTCCGGACAGGGACGCACAGATACGCAGTATTTT CASSSGQGRTDTQYF
TRBJ1-2 . . TRBV5-1 TGCGCCAGCAGCTTGGACCACAGGGTGAACTATGGCTACACCTTC CASSLDHRVNYGYTF
TRBJ1-1 many TRBD1 TRBV18 TGTGCCAGCTCACCAGCGGGAGGGGGCCGGACCAACACTGAAGCTTTCTTT CASSPAGGGRTNTEAFF
TRBJ1-1 many TRBD1 TRBV7-2 TGTGCCACCTCCGCGAGGACAGGGGATCAAAAAGCTTTCTTT CATSARTGDQKAFF
TRBJ2-7 . TRBD1 TRBV12-3/TRBV12-4 TGTGCCAGCAGTCCCTACAGGGGGCGTCCCGAGCAGTACTTC CASSPYRGRPEQYF
TRBJ2-3 many TRBD2 TRBV5-1 TGCGCCAGCAGCTCGTACGGGACTAGCGGGGGATACACAGATACGCAGTATTTT CASSSYGTSGGYTDTQYF
TRBJ2-2 many . TRBV25-1 TGTGCCAGCAGTTCCCTCGTGGGGGTCGGGGAGCTGTTTTTT CASSSLVGVGELFF
TRBJ2-1 . . TRBV29-1 TGCAGCGTTTTTGGGGGAGAAACAGGAAATGAGCAGTTCTTC CSVFGGETGNEQFF
TRBJ2-5 few . TRBV20-1 TGCAGTGCTAGAGATCTTTCGGGCGCGGACCAAGAGACCCAGTACTTC CSARDLSGADQETQYF
TRBJ2-5 many . TRBV2 TGTGCCAGCAGTGCGGGACCCCTCCAAGAGACCCAGTACTTC CASSAGPLQETQYF
TRBJ2-1 many TRBD2 TRBV9 TGTGCCAGCAGCGTAGGCTGGTCTAGCGGGACTCTGGGTGAGCAGTTCTTC CASSVGWSSGTLGEQFF
TRBJ2-5 many TRBD1 TRBV28 TGTGCCAGCAGTTCAGGGGGCGGCGAACGAGAGACCCAGTACTTC CASSSGGGERETQYF
TRBJ2-2 . . TRBV27 TGTGCCAGCAGTTTACACGGGGTGGACACCGGGGAGCTGTTTTTT CASSLHGVDTGELFF
TRBJ2-1 many TRBD2 TRBV20-1 TGCAGTGCCCACCCCCCTCTAGCGGCAGACTACAATGAGCAGTTCTTC CSAHPPLAADYNEQFF
TRBJ2-1 many . TRBV6-2/TRBV6-3 TGTGCCAGCAGTTACCAATACAATGAGCAGTTCTTC CASSYQYNEQFF
TRBJ2-3 . TRBD2 TRBV3-1 TGTGCCAGCAGCCATGCTAGCGGGGCTAGCACAGATACGCAGTATTTT CASSHASGASTDTQYF
TRBJ2-1 many . TRBV3-1 TGTGCCAGCAGCCAAAGAATCCTTAGCTCCTACAATGAGCAGTTCTTC CASSQRILSSYNEQFF
TRBJ2-1 many TRBD1 TRBV27 TGTGCCAGCAGTTTACCCTTCAGGGGGTGGGATGAGCAGTTCTTC CASSLPFRGWDEQFF
TRBJ2-7 medium-sized TRBD1 TRBV5-1 TGCGCCAGCAGCCCACGACAGGGAGACGGCTCCTACGAGCAGTACTTC CASSPRQGDGSYEQYF
TRBJ1-5 . TRBD1 TRBV12-3/TRBV12-4 TGTGCCAGCAGCTTGGCCGGGACAGATAGCAATCAGCCCCAGCATTTT CASSLAGTDSNQPQHF
TRBJ2-7 many . TRBV12-3/TRBV12-4 TGTGCCAGCAGTTTCCAGGAACACTACGAGCAGTACTTC CASSFQEHYEQYF
TRBJ2-1 few . TRBV5-5 TGTGCCAGCAGCTTAGATCTAGCCTACAATGAGCAGTTCTTC CASSLDLAYNEQFF
TRBJ2-3 many TRBD2 TRBV5-4 TGTGCCAGCGTTGACAGCGGGGGCACAGATACGCAGTATTTT CASVDSGGTDTQYF
TRBJ2-5 many . TRBV6-1 TGTGCCGGGATGACAGCGTACCAAGAGACCCAGTACTTC CAGMTAYQETQYF
TRBJ1-5 . . TRBV6-5 TGTGCCAGCTCAAGGCAGGGGAATCAGCCCCAGCATTTT CASSRQGNQPQHF
TRBJ1-2 . . TRBV30 TGTGCCTCGATGGGTCGAATTATCTTAAACTATGGCTACACCTTC CASMGRIILNYGYTF
TRBJ2-7 . TRBD2 TRBV6-5 TGTGCCAGCAGTTACAGCGCGGGAGGGCCGCGCGAGCAGTACTTC CASSYSAGGPREQYF
TRBJ1-5 many . TRBV10-3 TGTGCCATCAGTGAGATGGGGGGCGGTCAGCCCCAGCATTTT CAISEMGGGQPQHF
TRBJ1-3 many . TRBV13 TGTGCCAGCAGCTTGGGAGGGGACCTCTCTGGAAACACCATATATTTT CASSLGGDLSGNTIYF
TRBJ2-7 many . TRBV7-2 TGTGCCAGCAGCCGAGCAGGCCCGATCTACGAGCAGTACTTC CASSRAGPIYEQYF
TRBJ2-7 few . TRBV6-2/TRBV6-3 TGTGCCAGCAGTTCCACCGGACTCCTGAAGTACGAGCAGTACTTC CASSSTGLLKYEQYF
TRBJ2-3 many . TRBV28 TGTGCCAGCAGAGGGGAAATCTTCTCAGATACGCAGTATTTT CASRGEIFSDTQYF
TRBJ1-6 . . TRBV6-6 TGTGCCAGCAAAAATGACGGGGCCACCTTTAATTCACCCCTCCACTTT CASKNDGATFNSPLHF
TRBJ1-1 many TRBD1 TRBV20-1 TGCAGTGCTAGAGAGGCCGGGACAGGGGCAACTGAAGCTTTCTTT CSAREAGTGATEAFF
TRBJ1-3 many . TRBV19 TGTGCCAGCTCGCGGTCCCGCTCTGGAAACACCATATATTTT CASSRSRSGNTIYF
TRBJ2-7 many . TRBV5-1 TGCGCCAGCAGTTTCAGGGAGGAAGCCGGCTACGAGCAGTACTTC CASSFREEAGYEQYF
TRBJ1-6 many TRBD1 TRBV28 TGTGCCAGCAGTCCCCCAGGGGGTAATTCACCCCTCCACTTT CASSPPGGNSPLHF
TRBJ2-5 many . TRBV11-2 TGTGCCAGCAGCTTAGAGGCCAGACTACACCAAGAGACCCAGTACTTC CASSLEARLHQETQYF